This T cell receptor beta chain was documented in a study of response to subunit inactivated influenza vaccine. The study's findings and limits: Few additional T cells are recruited per seasonal influenza vaccination, authors suggested.

This clonotype showed up just a few times. Its antigen is currently unknown. CDR3 length: 13 amino acids. Germline CDR1 is DFQATT and CDR2 is SNEGSKA (reference sequence). Unmatched junction bases numbered 7, after V lost 8 bases and J lost 2 bases. TCRdb called the RT-PCR reads again in MiXCR, with one record for every CDR3 protein. Of hundreds of thousands of distinct CDR3 sequences listed, 12% to 15% are singletons. This specimen consisted of PBMCs from blood, obtained 14 days before vaccination. The clonotype was recovered from a man aged 45-65 years who received an inactivated influenza vaccine. The genes are TRBV20-1 and TRBJ2-3; 7 bases align to TRBD1. CDR3 nucleotides: TGCAGTCTTCGGGACAGAAACACAGATACGCAGTATTTT. Translation: CSLRDRNTDTQYF.